This passage covers 30 T cell receptor beta chains from one sample sequenced in a study of shared clonotypes between healthy human individuals. Only in-frame clones appear in the TCRdb table, and some are missing; sequencing was by immunoSEQ multiplex PCR. The sample has some 580,000 clones, 95% to 98% seen once. In the naive CD8 group, cells lacked CD45RO and were positively selected for CCR7, so terminally differentiated effector memory CD45RA+ cells were left out. Specimen: naive CD8+ T cells sorted from blood. The receptors were gathered from a man younger than 40 in good health.

The CDR3 is CASSLAPGSYNEQFF. CDR3 nucleotide sequence: TGTGCCAGCAGCTTAGCCCCGGGTTCCTACAATGAGCAGTTCTTC. This sequence joins TRBV7-9 and TRBJ2-1; no firm D call. Germline V gene lookup returns CDR1 SEHNR and CDR2 FQNEAQ (reference sequence). CDR3 length: 15 amino acids. V shed 0 bases and J shed 1 base, with 7 bases lying between them.

The sample holds one count of this clone. This rearrangement joins TRBV7-6 to TRBJ1-2, with TRBD1 identical over 7 bases. This CDR3 is 14 amino acids long. CDR1 is SGHVS and CDR2 is FNYEAQ in the germline V gene. CDR3 sequence reads: CAPRQGEINYGYTF. CDR3 coding DNA: TGTGCTCCAAGGCAGGGGGAAATCAACTATGGCTACACCTTC.

CDR3 in amino acids: CASSSGSAEAFF. The CDR3 bases are TGTGCCAGCAGTTCGGGTTCGGCTGAAGCTTTCTTT. The chain links TRBV11-2 to TRBJ1-1; D gene ambiguous. The CDR3 is 12 residues long. Germline V lookup: CDR1 SGHAT, CDR2 FQNNGV. Trimming stripped 6 bases from V and 6 bases from J, with 11 bases between.

The chain joins TRBV11-2 to TRBJ2-1; 10 positions match TRBD2. The ends lost 2 bases at V and 7 bases at J; junction bases unmatched: 8. This CDR3 region has 16 residues. Germline lookup yields CDR1 SGHAT and CDR2 FQNNGV. CDR3 loop: CASSLLRLAGPNEQFF. CDR3 DNA: TGTGCCAGCAGCTTATTGAGACTAGCGGGTCCAAATGAGCAGTTCTTC.

Comments on this clone: Other DNA sequences in this sample translate to the same CDR3. This chain uses TRBV6-5 with TRBJ2-5; TRBD2 aligns across 14 bases. This CDR3 comprises 15 residues. CDR1 MNHEY and CDR2 SVGAGI come from the germline V gene. Trimming cost V 5 bases and J 5 bases; bases outside gene matches: 4. The CDR3 DNA reads TGTGCCAGCAGTCCGGGACTAGCGGGAGTGGAGACCCAGTACTTC. Translation gives CASSPGLAGVETQYF.

This chain links TRBV28 with TRBJ2-3; TRBD2 might be the D (6 bases). With 6 bases removed from V and 1 base from J, the gap between germline ends came to 29 bases. The CDR3 has 20 residues. In germline, CDR1 is MDHEN, CDR2 SYDVKM. CDR3: CASRRRGGGITVVGTDTQYF. The CDR3 DNA follows: TGTGCCAGCAGACGTCGGGGAGGTGGGATTACGGTAGTGGGCACAGATACGCAGTATTTT.

The chain employs TRBV5-5 and TRBJ2-5; D not certain. The CDR3 loop spans 14 amino acids. Germline values: CDR1 SGHKS, CDR2 YYEKEE (reference sequence). Trimming took 1 base from V and 0 from J, leaving 7 bases between them. The chain's CDR3 is CASSLKQYQETQYF. The CDR3 nucleotides read TGTGCCAGCAGCTTGAAACAATACCAAGAGACCCAGTACTTC.

The chain couples TRBV27 to TRBJ1-5; a possible D gene is TRBD1 (5 bases). The CDR3 consists of 12 residues. Germline V lookup: CDR1 MNHEY, CDR2 SMNVEV (reference sequence). V lost 5 bases, J lost 9 bases, and 11 bases lay in between. CDR3 amino acids: CASSPGGRPQHF. CDR3 bases: TGTGCCAGCAGTCCGGGGGGGAGGCCCCAGCATTTT.

This sequence joins TRBV9 and TRBJ2-5; possibly TRBD1 or TRBD2 for D (5 bases each). Trimming left V 0 bases short and J 3 bases short, with 15 bases between. The CDR3 totals 16 residues. CDR1 is SGDLS, CDR2 YYNGEE, per germline. This CDR3 is CASSVGDLWGKETQYF. As DNA, the CDR3 is TGTGCCAGCAGCGTAGGGGACCTCTGGGGGAAAGAGACCCAGTACTTC.

J is TRBJ2-7 and V is TRBV7-3, with no clear D. In germline, CDR1 is SGHTA, CDR2 FQGTGA. Trimming left V 0 bases short and J 2 bases short, with 11 bases between. The length of the CDR3 is 15 residues. The CDR3: CASSLTGAATYEQYF. CDR3 DNA sequence: TGTGCCAGCAGCTTAACGGGCGCCGCAACCTACGAGCAGTACTTC.

V gene TRBV2 combines with J gene TRBJ2-7, with 10 bases identical to TRBD2. V lost 6 bases, J lost 5 bases, and 13 bases stayed unmatched. This CDR3 spans 16 amino acids. CDR1 and CDR2 from the germline V gene are SNHLY and FYNNEI. The CDR3 here is CASSALSAGTSDEQYF. In DNA form, the CDR3 reads TGTGCCAGCAGCGCCCTGTCCGCCGGGACTAGCGACGAGCAGTACTTC.

This chain uses TRBV9 with TRBJ2-1; maybe TRBD1 (5 bases). Germline V lookup: CDR1 SGDLS, CDR2 YYNGEE. The CDR3 covers 17 residues. Trimming left V 0 bases short and J 3 bases short, with 16 bases between. The CDR3 here is CASSVGVGQGGYNEQFF. CDR3 DNA: TGTGCCAGCAGCGTAGGAGTAGGGCAGGGTGGCTACAATGAGCAGTTCTTC.

V usage is TRBV4-3 and J usage is TRBJ1-5; D gene ambiguous. This CDR3 is built from 16 residues. CDR1 is LGHNA and CDR2 is YSLEER in the germline V gene. Trimming took off 1 base at V and 3 bases at J, with 13 bases between the two ends. The DNA of the CDR3 is TGCGCCAGCAGCCAAGCCATTGCGGCAGTCAATCAGCCCCAGCATTTT. This codes for CASSQAIAAVNQPQHF.

The chain recombines TRBV5-8 with TRBJ1-5; D possibly corresponds to TRBD1 (5 bases). The CDR3 sequence is 18 residues long. Germline V gives CDR1 SGHTS, CDR2 YDEGEE. Trimming left V 4 bases short and J 0 bases short, with 20 bases between. DNA for the CDR3: TGTGCCAGCAGCGGGGCCGAGGGAGGATTCTATAGCAATCAGCCCCAGCATTTT. As protein: CASSGAEGGFYSNQPQHF.

The chain employs TRBV28 and TRBJ2-5, with no clear D. V was pared by 3 bases and J by 2 bases, with 19 bases between. The V gene's germline CDR1 is MDHEN and CDR2 SYDVKM. The CDR3 sequence is 17 residues long. This CDR3 reads CASSFNPVGPLQETQYF. The CDR3 DNA is TGTGCCAGCAGTTTCAACCCCGTAGGACCCCTTCAAGAGACCCAGTACTTC.

The chain recombines TRBV7-9 with TRBJ2-7; either TRBD1 or TRBD2 may supply D (5 bases each). Per germline, CDR1 SEHNR and CDR2 FQNEAQ (reference sequence). V was clipped by 5 bases and J by 1 base, with 15 bases between them. This CDR3 comprises 15 residues. The CDR3 DNA is TGTGCCAGCAGCCCCGGGACCTCTCCTTCCTACGAGCAGTACTTC. This sequence encodes CASSPGTSPSYEQYF.

This chain links TRBV29-1 with TRBJ2-7, with D possibly TRBD2 on 6 matching bases. V dropped 0 bases and J dropped 7 bases, with 10 bases sitting between them. This CDR3 has 12 amino acids. Germline assignment: CDR1 SQVTM and CDR2 ANQGSEA. The CDR3 here is CSVEDSGEEQYF. CDR3 bases: TGCAGCGTTGAAGATTCGGGGGAAGAGCAGTACTTC.

V is TRBV7-6 and J is TRBJ2-3; TRBD1 might be the D (6 bases). Trimming took off 4 bases at V and 2 bases at J, with 16 bases between the two ends. The germline V gene encodes CDR1 SGHVS and CDR2 FNYEAQ. The length of the CDR3 is 16 residues. CDR3 in amino acids: CASSSSLQGYTDTQYF. The CDR3 DNA sequence: TGTGCCAGCAGCTCCTCGTTACAGGGATACACAGATACGCAGTATTTT.

The chain recombines TRBV29-1 with TRBJ1-2, with D possibly being TRBD1 (5 bases). Germline loops: CDR1 SQVTM, CDR2 ANQGSEA. V was shortened by 3 bases and J by 6 bases, with 14 bases between the two germline ends. The CDR3 runs to 13 residues. DNA of the CDR3: TGCAGCGTTGAGGGAGGGACGGAGCATGGCTACACCTTC. Translation gives CSVEGGTEHGYTF.

J is TRBJ1-2 and V is TRBV29-1, with TRBD1 as a possible D gene (5 bases). CDR3 size: 14 residues. Germline values: CDR1 SQVTM, CDR2 ANQGSEA. Trimming removed 8 bases from V and 4 bases from J, with 20 bases in between. CDR3 loop: CSLSGQENGYGYTF. CDR3 sequence (DNA): TGCAGCCTATCAGGGCAGGAGAACGGCTATGGCTACACCTTC.

Points on this clone: At one boundary the junction diverges from the germline segment, which might be a read error. This rearrangement joins TRBV29-1 to TRBJ2-7; 7 bases agree with TRBD2. Germline-derived CDR1 and CDR2 are SQVTM and ANQGSEA. The CDR3 has 12 amino acids. The CDR3 DNA sequence: TGCAGCGTCCAGTTGCGCGGGAGAGCCCTTCACTTC. This translates into CSVQLRGRALHF.

The rearrangement uses TRBV9 and TRBJ2-3, with D uncertain. The CDR3 consists of 11 residues. Germline CDR1 reads SGDLS; CDR2 reads YYNGEE. Trimming left V 6 bases short and J 6 bases short, with 8 bases between. CDR3 sequence reads: CASMSGDTQYF. DNA for the CDR3: TGTGCCAGCATGAGTGGCGATACGCAGTATTTT.

The chain joins TRBV27 to TRBJ2-7, with 9 positions matching TRBD2. Trimming removed 6 bases from V and 0 bases from J; junction bases left unmatched: 3. This CDR3 has 14 amino acids. Germline CDR1 MNHEY, CDR2 SMNVEV (reference sequence). This chain's CDR3 is CASSSGLASYEQYF. CDR3 nucleotides: TGTGCCAGCAGCTCGGGACTAGCCTCCTACGAGCAGTACTTC.

The chain links TRBV27 to TRBJ2-1; D is unresolved. Per the germline V gene, CDR1 is MNHEY and CDR2 is SMNVEV (reference sequence). V was shortened by 0 bases and J by 5 bases, with 5 bases between the two germline ends. This CDR3 has 13 amino acids. The CDR3 reads CASSLSANNEQFF. The CDR3 region has the DNA TGTGCCAGCAGTTTATCGGCAAACAATGAGCAGTTCTTC.

The chain joins TRBV5-1 to TRBJ2-2; D is perhaps TRBD2 (6 bases). Germline V gene data show CDR1 as SGHRS and CDR2 as YFSETQ. V lost 1 base and J lost 2, with 18 bases in between. The CDR3 runs to 18 residues. The CDR3 here is CASSLPFQVGGNTGELFF. CDR3 DNA sequence: TGCGCCAGCAGCTTGCCATTCCAGGTCGGGGGAAACACCGGGGAGCTGTTTTTT.

The chain combines TRBV7-9 with TRBJ2-7; the D gene is possibly TRBD2 (5 bases). V lost 1 base to trimming and J lost 5 bases, with 12 bases between them. Germline CDR1 and CDR2: SEHNR and FQNEAQ (reference sequence). The CDR3 spans 14 residues. The CDR3 loop is CASSLGSSGDEQYF. DNA of the CDR3: TGTGCCAGCAGCTTAGGTTCATCCGGGGACGAGCAGTACTTC.

The chain recombines TRBV7-9 with TRBJ2-3; 7 positions agree with TRBD1. The CDR3 covers 15 residues. CDR1 and CDR2 from the germline V gene are SEHNR and FQNEAQ (reference sequence). J lost 1 base, V lost 5 bases, and 6 bases had no gene match. CDR3 region: CASSTGVSGTDTQYF. The CDR3 coding sequence is TGTGCCAGCAGCACAGGGGTAAGCGGCACAGATACGCAGTATTTT.

Written as DNA, the CDR3 is TGCGCCAGCAGGCTGGGGAGGAATGGACGGAATAATGAAAAACTGTTTTTT. This translates into CASRLGRNGRNNEKLFF. The chain couples TRBV5-1 to TRBJ1-4; D remains unclear. CDR3 length: 17 residues. Germline CDR1 and CDR2: SGHRS and YFSETQ. V was trimmed by 5 bases and J by 4 bases, leaving 21 bases between them.

This clone was picked up one time. The chain employs TRBV6-1 and TRBJ2-1; D is unclear. V lost 4 bases and J lost 8, with 15 bases in between. CDR3 length equals 14 residues. Germline-derived CDR1 and CDR2 are MNHNS and SASEGT. CDR3 DNA sequence: TGTGCCAGCAGTGTCCGGGTAACCGCGGATGAGCAGTTCTTC. This translates into CASSVRVTADEQFF.

The rearrangement joins TRBV6-6 to TRBJ2-5; 12 bases fit TRBD2. CDR3 length equals 15 residues. J lost 4 bases, V lost 6 bases, and 6 bases had no gene match. Germline values: CDR1 MNHNY, CDR2 SVGAGI (reference sequence). CDR3 loop: CASSYTSGRLETQYF. The CDR3 DNA follows: TGTGCCAGCAGCTATACTAGCGGGAGGTTAGAGACCCAGTACTTC.